The sample holds many counts of the clone carrying this TCR beta chain. Naive CD8 libraries came from around 20,000 to 1,000,000 sorted cells with 10%, 30% or 50% RNA. Isolation of naive CD8 T cells was achieved by sorting on a CD8+CD4-CCR7+CD45RA+ phenotype. This sample was included in a study of molecular identifiers for immune sequencing clone quantification. Across the whole study: Sequencing covered four of five parts into which replicate RNA from about 20,000 or 100,000 naive CD8 cells was split.

Unmatched junction bases numbered 3, after V lost 3 bases and J lost 6 bases. Germline lookup yields CDR1 SGHRS and CDR2 YFSETQ. The CDR3 is 13 residues long. For bulk TCR libraries, previously described methods and listed TCR primers were used. TCRdb independently ran MiXCR on the PCR reads; one entry per CDR3 protein. Of 70,000 to 95,000 distinct CDR3 sequences listed, roughly 19% were seen once; the top ten hold 0.7% to 0.95%. This chain uses TRBV5-1 with TRBJ2-7; 10 bases agree with TRBD1. The sequence derives from a human donor in good health. Some libraries in this study had Jurkat cell RNA spiked in. The sample was naive CD8+ T cells from blood, with Jurkat cell RNA spiked in. The subset here: FACS-sorted CD8+CD4-CCR7+CD45RA+ naive T cells. The CDR3 is CASSSGTGVEQYF. For the CDR3, the DNA is TGCGCCAGCAGCTCCGGGACAGGGGTCGAGCAGTACTTC.